In this sample, the clone carrying this T cell receptor beta chain turned up a few times. Germline CDR1 reads SGDLS; CDR2 reads YYNGEE. The CDR3 spans 18 residues. The V gene end was trimmed by 4 bases and the J gene end by 3 bases; junction bases not matched to a gene: 10. TCRdb's copy holds only in-frame clones and misses some; the assay was immunoSEQ multiplex PCR. The table records more than 20,000 clones, roughly 78% of them present only once. This record comes from a study of OX40 agonist ivuxolimab in advanced cancers. This chain connects TRBV9 to TRBJ2-2; TRBD1 agrees at 12 bases. This specimen was CD4+ or CD8+ T cells sorted from blood, taken in a trial of the OX40 agonist ivuxolimab. The clonotype was recovered from an adult with an advanced solid tumor such as melanoma, head and neck, liver or kidney cancer. CDR3 in DNA: TGTGCCAGCAGCTACCCCGGGACAGGGGGCTCGGACACCGGGGAGCTGTTTTTT. As protein: CASSYPGTGGSDTGELFF.